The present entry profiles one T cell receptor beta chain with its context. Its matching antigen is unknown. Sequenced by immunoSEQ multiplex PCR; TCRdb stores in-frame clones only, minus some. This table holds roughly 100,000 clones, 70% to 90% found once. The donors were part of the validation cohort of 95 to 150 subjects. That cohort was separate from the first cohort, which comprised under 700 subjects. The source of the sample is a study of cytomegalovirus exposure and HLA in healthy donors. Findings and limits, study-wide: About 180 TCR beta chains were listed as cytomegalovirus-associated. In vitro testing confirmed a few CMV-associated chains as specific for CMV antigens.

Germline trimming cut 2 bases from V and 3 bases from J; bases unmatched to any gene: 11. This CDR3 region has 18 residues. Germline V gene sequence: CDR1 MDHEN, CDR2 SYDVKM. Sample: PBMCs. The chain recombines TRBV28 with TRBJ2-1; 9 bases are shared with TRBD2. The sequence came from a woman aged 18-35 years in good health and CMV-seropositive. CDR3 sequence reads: CASSLIFVPSGDYNEQFF. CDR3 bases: TGTGCCAGCAGTTTAATCTTCGTCCCTAGCGGGGACTACAATGAGCAGTTCTTC.